The 18 T cell receptor beta chains reported below all come from one sample, sequenced in a study of T cells after yellow fever vaccination. In TCRdb, the 5' RACE reads were re-called with MiXCR into one record per CDR3 protein. The data show under 700,000 distinct CDR3 sequences, about a sixth seen once. The material was PBMCs, obtained more than 4 days after the first yellow fever vaccination. These receptors all stem from a man aged 18 to 30 who received the YFV17D yellow fever vaccine.

This clonotype has only a few counts. The V call is TRBV27, the J call TRBJ1-5; tentative D call: TRBD1 (6 bases). Trimming removed 8 bases from V and 0 bases from J, with 23 bases in between. This CDR3 comprises 18 residues. The germline CDR1 and CDR2 sequences are MNHEY and SMNVEV (reference sequence). CDR3 in amino acids: CASAHTITGTNSNQPQHF. The CDR3 DNA reads as TGTGCCAGCGCCCACACCATAACCGGGACAAATAGCAATCAGCCCCAGCATTTT.

A few counts support this clonotype. The chain joins TRBV7-2 to TRBJ2-1; TRBD2 aligns across 8 bases. The germline gives CDR1 SGHTA, CDR2 FQGNSA. V was clipped by 5 bases and J by 8 bases; unmatched bases: 11. The CDR3 covers 15 residues. The CDR3 reads CASSPGTSPWDEQFF. The CDR3 DNA sequence: TGTGCCAGCAGCCCCGGGACTAGTCCTTGGGATGAGCAGTTCTTC.

The chain combines TRBV9 with TRBJ2-5; D gene unclear. CDR1 is SGDLS, CDR2 YYNGEE, per germline. The CDR3 sequence is 14 residues long. Deletions cut 4 bases from V and 2 bases from J, with 12 bases between. The CDR3 here is CASSYGGVQETQYF. The CDR3 nucleotides are TGTGCCAGCAGCTATGGCGGCGTGCAAGAGACCCAGTACTTC.

The gene calls are TRBV5-6 and TRBJ2-7; the D call may be TRBD1 or TRBD2 (6 bases each). V gave up 4 bases and J gave up 6 bases, with 17 bases separating them. CDR3 length: 14 amino acids. Germline V lookup: CDR1 SGHDT, CDR2 YYEEEE. CDR3 bases: TGTGCCAGCAGCGCGGGACAACTTGGACCCGAGCAGTACTTC. Amino acid sequence: CASSAGQLGPEQYF. Variable domain in full (rest from reference TRBV5-6 and TRBJ2-7): DAGVTQSPTHLIKTRGQQVTLRCSPKSGHDTVSWYQQALGQGPQFIFQYYEEEERQRGNFPDRFSGHQFPNYSSELNVNALLLGDSALYLCASSAGQLGPEQYFGPGTRLTVT.

The chain carries TRBV5-1 and TRBJ2-1; D remains unclear. V was clipped by 5 bases and J by 6 bases, with 15 bases between them. The germline gives CDR1 SGHRS, CDR2 YFSETQ. The CDR3 is 14 residues long. The CDR3 nucleotides are TGCGCCAGCAGACCCGCGGCGCAGACCAATGAGCAGTTCTTC. Protein sequence: CASRPAAQTNEQFF.

The chain uses TRBV20-1 and TRBJ1-6; D is undetermined. The CDR3 length is 14 residues. From germline, CDR1 is DFQATT and CDR2 SNEGSKA (reference sequence). V was shortened by 3 bases and J by 3 bases, with 9 bases between the two germline ends. The CDR3 sequence is CSARGGGYNSPLHF. The CDR3 nucleotides read TGCAGTGCTAGGGGAGGTGGCTATAATTCACCCCTCCACTTT.

This clonotype showed up many times. V is TRBV20-1 and J is TRBJ2-3; D not resolved. The V and J ends lost 0 bases and 0 bases respectively, with 16 bases between them. CDR3 length: 17 residues. In germline, CDR1 is DFQATT, CDR2 SNEGSKA (reference sequence). The CDR3 loop reads CSARDARLTPSTDTQYF. In DNA, the CDR3 is TGCAGTGCTAGAGATGCCAGGCTGACACCCAGCACAGATACGCAGTATTTT.

This clonotype has only a few counts. The J gene is TRBJ2-7, the V gene TRBV6-2 or TRBV6-3, with D hard to call. The germline V gene has CDR1 MNHEY and CDR2 SVGEGT. V gave up 7 bases and J gave up 6 bases, with 19 bases separating them. The CDR3 spans 14 residues. CDR3 DNA: TGTGCCAGCACCCCGGGCCGGGCCCCGCTCGAGCAGTACTTC. Its protein product is CASTPGRAPLEQYF.

This clonotype came up a few times. The rearrangement joins TRBV5-1 to TRBJ2-7; D is ambiguous. In germline, CDR1 is SGHRS, CDR2 YFSETQ. Trimming shortened V by 3 bases and J by 3 bases, and 10 bases separated the two germline ends. The CDR3 runs 13 residues. This CDR3 reads CASSSSNGYEQYF. Here the CDR3 DNA reads TGCGCCAGCAGCTCGTCGAACGGCTACGAGCAGTACTTC. Full variable domain (remainder filled in from reference TRBV5-1 and TRBJ2-7): KAGVTQTPRYLIKTRGQQVTLSCSPISGHRSVSWYQQTPGQGLQFLFEYFSETQRNKGNFPGRFSGRQFSNSRSEMNVSTLELGDSALYLCASSSSNGYEQYFGPGTRLTVT.

The J gene is TRBJ2-1, the V gene TRBV9; D is perhaps TRBD2 (6 bases). The CDR3 totals 15 residues. Germline V gives CDR1 SGDLS, CDR2 YYNGEE. V shed 1 base and J shed 2 bases, with 10 bases lying between them. The CDR3 region has the DNA TGTGCCAGCAGCGTAACGGGGGAGGCCTACAATGAGCAGTTCTTC. Its protein product is CASSVTGEAYNEQFF.

This clonotype was recorded at least ten times. V gene TRBV2 combines with J gene TRBJ2-3; D remains unclear. The germline V gene encodes CDR1 SNHLY and CDR2 FYNNEI. Trimming shortened V by 2 bases and J by 3 bases, and 9 bases separated the two germline ends. The CDR3 contains 14 residues. CDR3 residues: CASSEPGQTDTQYF. The CDR3 coding sequence is TGTGCCAGCAGTGAACCCGGCCAAACAGATACGCAGTATTTT.

This chain links TRBV4-1 with TRBJ2-2; the D gene is possibly TRBD2 (5 bases). Germline loops: CDR1 MGHRA, CDR2 YSYEKL. The CDR3 is 16 amino acids. V gave up 1 base and J gave up 0 bases, with 9 bases separating them. The CDR3 DNA follows: TGCGCCAGCAGCCAAGTCGGGAAACCGAACACCGGGGAGCTGTTTTTT. This gives the protein CASSQVGKPNTGELFF.

This clonotype appeared a few times. The chain recombines TRBV7-2 with TRBJ2-3; D might be TRBD2 (6 bases). The CDR3 extends over 15 amino acids. Trimming cost V 4 bases and J 6 bases, with 17 bases left between them. Germline V gene lookup returns CDR1 SGHTA and CDR2 FQGNSA. This chain's CDR3 is CASSSQARGSDTQYF. The CDR3, as DNA: TGTGCCAGCAGCTCCCAGGCGCGGGGAAGTGATACGCAGTATTTT.

There are many counts of this clonotype. V and J are TRBV5-1 and TRBJ2-7; 7 bases match TRBD1. V trimming: 7 bases; J trimming: 6 bases; junction bases outside the gene matches: 7. Germline V gives CDR1 SGHRS, CDR2 YFSETQ. The CDR3 is 12 residues long. The CDR3 sequence is CASASGGPEQYF. CDR3 coding DNA: TGCGCCAGCGCCTCAGGGGGTCCCGAGCAGTACTTC.

This clonotype was seen once. The rearrangement uses TRBV11-1 and TRBJ2-7, with 8 bases that match TRBD2. This CDR3 comprises 15 residues. The germline V gene has CDR1 SGHAT and CDR2 FQDESV (reference sequence). The trim removed 2 bases at V and 2 bases at J, leaving 5 bases unmatched. The CDR3 sequence is CASSLLGGGAYEQYV. CDR3 coding DNA: TGTGCCAGCAGCTTACTCGGGGGGGGCGCCTACGAGCAGTACGTC.

CDR3 sequence reads: CASSQGGGSNRDEKLFF. The DNA for the CDR3 is TGCGCCAGCAGCCAAGGTGGGGGGTCCAACAGGGACGAAAAACTGTTTTTT. This chain joins TRBV4-1 and TRBJ1-4; possibly TRBD1 for D (6 bases). Looked up from germline, CDR1 is MGHRA and CDR2 is YSYEKL. The CDR3 spans 17 residues. V shed 1 base and J shed 8 bases, with 20 bases lying between them.

V is TRBV6-5 and J is TRBJ1-1; 9 nucleotides line up with TRBD1. The CDR3 is made up of 15 amino acids. The V and J ends lost 0 bases and 5 bases, in that order; junction bases with no gene match: 4. CDR1 and CDR2 (germline): MNHEY, SVGAGI. This chain's CDR3 is CASSYSRTGDTEAFF. CDR3 in DNA: TGTGCCAGCAGTTACTCACGGACAGGGGATACTGAAGCTTTCTTT.

The J gene is TRBJ2-5, the V gene TRBV2; D perhaps matches TRBD2 (5 bases). This CDR3 comprises 15 residues. The germline gives CDR1 SNHLY, CDR2 FYNNEI. The V end lost 3 bases, the J end lost 7 bases, and 18 bases lay between the germline ends. The CDR3, as DNA: TGTGCCAGCAGTGAGTCGCTAGCAAGTAAAGGGACCCAGTACTTC. It yields the protein CASSESLASKGTQYF.